These 32 T cell receptor beta chains originate from one sample sequenced in a study of T cell responses to AZD1222 COVID-19 vaccine (dated by TCRdb to the early 2020s). Interpreted using the paper, the time point label stands for: baseline before first vaccination. Receptor amplification or capture employed the immunoSEQ multiplex PCR assay. Imported from immuneACCESS, the table was reduced by TCRdb to in-frame sequences with V and J called. These copies leave out some clones; in studies compared against another copy, an unresolved V gene accounts for under half, and the cause of the remainder is not known. This sample comprises roughly 130,000 clones, around nine tenths of them detected only once. The ten largest clones take up approximately 3% of the sample. Source: peripheral blood, taken on day 0 of AZD1222 vaccination. The receptor set was obtained from an adult in good health.

This chain connects TRBV6-5 to TRBJ2-7; tentatively, D is TRBD2 (5 bases). The V gene lost 7 bases and the J gene lost 2 bases, with 12 bases spanning the gap. The germline V gene encodes CDR1 MNHEY and CDR2 SVGAGI. This CDR3 is built from 13 residues. The CDR3 nucleotides are TGTGCCAGCATGGGAAGCGGCGCCTACGAGCAGTACTTC. Translated, it gives CASMGSGAYEQYF.

The genes are TRBV7-9 and TRBJ1-2; no clear D gene. The CDR3 length is 12 residues. The V gene lost 1 base and the J gene lost 7 bases, with 7 bases spanning the gap. The V gene's germline CDR1 is SEHNR and CDR2 FQNEAQ (reference sequence). CDR3 loop: CASSLGSGGYTF. The CDR3 DNA reads as TGTGCCAGCAGCTTAGGAAGTGGTGGCTACACCTTC.

The CDR3 DNA follows: TGTGCCAGCAGCACAGGGGGGCCCTATGGCTACACCTTC. Its protein is CASSTGGPYGYTF. This sequence joins TRBV12-3 or TRBV12-4 and TRBJ1-2; 8 bases fit TRBD1. The junction had 4 bases not matched to a gene; V was cut back by 6 bases and J by 4 bases. This CDR3 spans 13 amino acids.

The chain employs TRBV7-2 and TRBJ2-6, with a tentative D call TRBD1 (5 bases). Deletions cut 2 bases from V and 5 bases from J, with 19 bases between. Germline CDR1 is SGHTA and CDR2 is FQGNSA. The length of the CDR3 is 18 residues. The CDR3 loop reads CASSLSQGQRGRANVLTF. The DNA for the CDR3 is TGTGCCAGCAGCTTAAGTCAGGGTCAACGAGGTAGGGCCAACGTCCTGACTTTC.

This clone was observed once. The chain is built from TRBV10-3 and TRBJ2-7, with 9 nucleotides matching TRBD2. The CDR3 runs to 13 residues. Germline V gene data show CDR1 as ENHRY and CDR2 as SYGVKD. V was pared by 4 bases and J by 7 bases, with 5 bases of the junction left unmatched. In nucleotides, the CDR3 is TGTGCCATCAGTGCTGGCGGGAGGGCTGAGCAGTACTTC. It encodes CAISAGGRAEQYF.

J is TRBJ1-6 and V is TRBV6-5; D may be TRBD1 (5 bases). Germline V gives CDR1 MNHEY, CDR2 SVGAGI. Trimming stripped 8 bases from V and 4 bases from J, with 15 bases between. This CDR3 has 15 residues. CDR3 amino acids: CASGGETDYNSPLHF. The CDR3 DNA sequence: TGTGCCAGCGGGGGGGAGACAGATTATAATTCACCCCTCCACTTT.

The chain links TRBV3-1 (or the pseudogene TRBV3-2) to TRBJ2-3; D might be TRBD2 (6 bases). Germline loops: CDR1 LGHDT, CDR2 YNNKEL (reference sequence). V lost 0 bases to trimming and J lost 10 bases, with 8 bases between them. The CDR3 loop spans 12 amino acids. DNA of the CDR3: TGTGCCAGCAGCCAAGATGAGCGGGCGCAGTATTTT. Protein sequence: CASSQDERAQYF.

The rearrangement uses TRBV7-9 and TRBJ2-7; possibly TRBD2 for D (5 bases). With 5 bases removed from V and 1 base from J, the gap between germline ends came to 12 bases. The CDR3 runs 14 residues. Germline CDR1 reads SEHNR; CDR2 reads FQNEAQ (reference sequence). CDR3 region: CASSLVSGSYEQYF. The CDR3 DNA sequence: TGTGCCAGCAGCCTAGTCTCGGGGTCCTACGAGCAGTACTTC.

The V call is TRBV6-1, the J call TRBJ1-5, with D tentatively TRBD1 (5 bases). The germline V gene encodes CDR1 MNHNS and CDR2 SASEGT. The V end lost 1 base, the J end lost 3 bases, and 10 bases lay between the germline ends. The CDR3 runs to 15 residues. CDR3 region: CASSEGGRINQPQHF. CDR3 coding DNA: TGTGCCAGCAGTGAAGGGGGGAGGATCAATCAGCCCCAGCATTTT.

The chain recombines TRBV3-1 (or the pseudogene TRBV3-2) with TRBJ2-7; no firm D call. Germline lookup yields CDR1 LGHDT and CDR2 YNNKEL (reference sequence). Trimming left V 1 base short and J 0 bases short, with 10 bases between. The CDR3 sequence is 15 residues long. The CDR3: CASSQGPGPSYEQYF. CDR3 coding DNA: TGTGCCAGCAGCCAAGGACCCGGACCCTCCTACGAGCAGTACTTC.

This chain connects TRBV25-1 to TRBJ2-3; 7 bases are shared with TRBD2. The CDR3 contains 16 residues. Germline V gene data show CDR1 as MGHDK and CDR2 as SYGVNS. V lost 4 bases, J lost 0 bases, and 7 bases stayed unmatched. CDR3 in amino acids: CASSGWEGLSTDTQYF. In DNA, the CDR3 is TGTGCCAGCAGTGGCTGGGAGGGCCTCAGCACAGATACGCAGTATTTT.

The rearrangement joins TRBV23-1 to TRBJ1-2; 9 bases map to TRBD1. TRBV23-1 is known as an ORF, though its function is uncertain. Unmatched junction bases numbered 3, after V lost 4 bases and J lost 6 bases. The CDR3 length is 13 residues. The CDR3: CASSLRTGDGYTF. CDR3 DNA sequence: TGCGCCAGCAGTCTAAGGACAGGGGATGGCTACACCTTC.

The chain combines TRBV19 with TRBJ2-7, with D tentatively TRBD1 (5 bases). The V and J ends lost 8 bases and 3 bases respectively, with 20 bases between them. Germline loops: CDR1 LNHDA, CDR2 SQIVND (reference sequence). This CDR3 is 15 amino acids long. DNA of the CDR3: TGTGCCAGTCCCACACTTAGCCGGACAAACTACGAGCAGTACTTC. The encoded protein is CASPTLSRTNYEQYF.

The genes are TRBV6-5 and TRBJ1-5; D not certain. Trimming removed 0 bases at V and 6 bases at J, with 9 bases between. The germline V gene encodes CDR1 MNHEY and CDR2 SVGAGI. The CDR3 consists of 14 residues. CDR3 amino acids: CASSYSGRVQPQHF. The CDR3 coding sequence is TGTGCCAGCAGTTACTCGGGAAGGGTTCAGCCCCAGCATTTT.

This chain connects TRBV10-1 to TRBJ2-2, with 8 bases matching TRBD2. J was trimmed by 8 bases and V by 3 bases; bases with no gene match: 14. This CDR3 comprises 17 residues. The germline gives CDR1 WNHNN, CDR2 SYGVQD (reference sequence). CDR3 sequence: CASSDGLAFSFGGELFF. In nucleotides, the CDR3 is TGCGCCAGCAGTGACGGACTAGCCTTTTCCTTCGGTGGGGAGCTGTTTTTT.

CDR3 sequence (DNA): TGTGCCAGCTCATACAGGGGACAGATTAATGAAAAACTGTTTTTT. Translating gives CASSYRGQINEKLFF. V and J are TRBV18 and TRBJ1-4; 7 bases agree with TRBD1. The CDR3 is 15 amino acids. Trimming at V came to 5 bases and at J to 4 bases, leaving 7 bases not matched to a gene. Germline CDR1 KGHSH, CDR2 LQKENI.

This clone was seen a single time. The rearrangement joins TRBV10-3 to TRBJ2-1, with 8 bases aligning to TRBD2. Per germline, CDR1 ENHRY and CDR2 SYGVKD. This CDR3 region has 14 residues. Trimming took 5 bases from V and 4 from J; bases not matched to a gene: 4. CDR3 region: CAISSGGPYNEQFF. The CDR3 coding sequence is TGTGCCATCAGTTCGGGAGGGCCGTACAATGAGCAGTTCTTC.

This clone was recorded a few times. This chain uses TRBV2 with TRBJ1-1; perhaps TRBD1 as D (6 bases). V dropped 7 bases and J dropped 5 bases, with 17 bases sitting between them. Germline CDR1 reads SNHLY; CDR2 reads FYNNEI. The CDR3 loop spans 14 amino acids. CDR3 nucleotides: TGTGCCAGCAAAGAACAGGGCCCCAGAACTGAAGCTTTCTTT. It translates to CASKEQGPRTEAFF.

This clone occurred once. The V and J genes are TRBV11-3 and TRBJ2-7; D unresolved. CDR3 length equals 13 residues. Per the germline V gene, CDR1 is SGHNT and CDR2 is YENEEA. V lost 2 bases to trimming and J lost 4 bases, with 9 bases between them. The chain's CDR3 is CASSLNSNYEQYF. For the CDR3, the DNA is TGTGCCAGCAGCTTAAATTCTAATTACGAGCAGTACTTC.

The CDR3 loop reads CASSPGPVSGSSYNEQFF. The CDR3 DNA sequence: TGTGCCAGCAGCCCCGGACCCGTGAGCGGGAGCTCCTACAATGAGCAGTTCTTC. V usage is TRBV9 and J usage is TRBJ2-1; TRBD2 agrees at 8 bases. Germline CDR1 reads SGDLS; CDR2 reads YYNGEE. The V segment lost 4 bases and the J segment 0 bases; nucleotides outside the gene matches: 12. The CDR3 is 18 residues long.

As concerns this clone: The junction differs from germline at one of its ends, possibly a read error. This CDR3 is CASTERGVDTEAFF. CDR3 bases: TGTGCCAGCACTGAAAGGGGGGTGGACACTGAAGCTTTCTTT. The J gene is TRBJ1-1, the V gene TRBV25-1; tentatively, D is TRBD1 (6 bases). CDR1 and CDR2 (germline): MGHDK, SYGVNS. The CDR3 sequence is 14 residues long.

This chain connects TRBV9 to TRBJ2-5; 7 positions match TRBD1. CDR3 length: 14 amino acids. J gave up 4 bases and V 4 bases, and 7 bases lay outside the gene matches. From germline, CDR1 is SGDLS and CDR2 YYNGEE. CDR3 loop: CASSKGGGGETQYF. Here the CDR3 DNA reads TGTGCCAGCAGCAAAGGGGGCGGAGGAGAGACCCAGTACTTC. The variable domain in full, with the rest retrieved from reference TRBV9 and TRBJ2-5, is DSGVTQTPKHLITATGQRVTLRCSPRSGDLSVYWYQQSLDQGLQFLIQYYNGEERAKGNILERFSAQQFPDLHSELNLSSLELGDSALYFCASSKGGGGETQYFGPGTRLLVL.

This sequence joins TRBV6-5 and TRBJ2-5; 10 bases are a match to TRBD2. The V gene's germline CDR1 is MNHEY and CDR2 SVGAGI. With 8 bases clipped from V and 1 base from J, the junction kept 1 base outside the gene matches. The CDR3 runs 13 residues. CDR3 sequence (DNA): TGTGCCAGCCGGACTAGCGGCCAAGAGACCCAGTACTTC. This encodes CASRTSGQETQYF.

V is TRBV9 and J is TRBJ1-1, with D perhaps matching TRBD1 (5 bases). The V gene's germline CDR1 is SGDLS and CDR2 YYNGEE. This CDR3 has 9 amino acids. With 7 bases removed from V and 7 bases from J, the gap between germline ends came to 5 bases. CDR3 bases: TGTGCCAGCGGGGGTGAAGCTTTCTTT. This encodes CASGGEAFF.

This chain joins TRBV7-9 and TRBJ2-1; TRBD2 matches 11 bases. CDR1 is SEHNR, CDR2 FQNEAQ, per germline (reference sequence). V lost 8 bases to trimming and J lost 7 bases; unmatched junction nucleotides: 7. This CDR3 is 14 amino acids long. CDR3 nucleotides: TGTGCCAGCGAACCCCGGACTAGCGGGAATGAGCAGTTCTTC. Its protein product is CASEPRTSGNEQFF.

V and J are TRBV10-3 and TRBJ2-1, with D perhaps TRBD2 (5 bases). Germline V gives CDR1 ENHRY, CDR2 SYGVKD. The CDR3 spans 15 residues. V was trimmed by 6 bases and J by 13 bases, leaving 25 bases between them. The CDR3 region has the DNA TGTGCCATCAGCGTACGGGATTCGCCGGGAAGGGAACAGTTCTTC. This sequence encodes CAISVRDSPGREQFF.

V gene TRBV9 combines with J gene TRBJ2-1; D tentatively reads TRBD1 or TRBD2 (6 bases each). From germline, CDR1 is SGDLS and CDR2 YYNGEE. Deletions cut 0 bases from V and 4 bases from J, with 11 bases between. The CDR3 consists of 15 residues. CDR3 DNA sequence: TGTGCCAGCAGCGTAGCAAGGGGGGATTACAATGAGCAGTTCTTC. Its translation is CASSVARGDYNEQFF.

The J gene is TRBJ2-7, the V gene TRBV13; 11 nucleotides match TRBD2. CDR1 PRHDT and CDR2 FYEKMQ come from the germline V gene (reference sequence). V lost 4 bases and J lost 0; bases outside the gene matches: 5. The CDR3 length is 16 residues. CDR3 protein: CASSSGGLAASYEQYF. CDR3 nucleotides: TGTGCCAGCAGCTCGGGGGGACTAGCGGCCTCCTACGAGCAGTACTTC.

The rearrangement uses TRBV19 and TRBJ2-1; 13 bases fit TRBD2. This CDR3 is 15 amino acids long. Germline CDR1 is LNHDA and CDR2 is SQIVND (reference sequence). Trimming removed 6 bases from V and 7 bases from J; junction bases left unmatched: 6. This CDR3 is CASSQLAGGVNEQFF. For the CDR3, the DNA is TGTGCCAGTAGCCAACTAGCGGGAGGGGTGAATGAGCAGTTCTTC.

The CDR3 loop is CASSPRTGVGTGELFF. The CDR3 DNA reads as TGTGCCAGCAGCCCGAGGACGGGAGTTGGCACCGGGGAGCTGTTTTTT. The V call is TRBV7-3, the J call TRBJ2-2; TRBD2 is a possible D gene (6 bases). V was clipped by 5 bases and J by 4 bases, with 17 bases between them. The CDR3 spans 16 residues. CDR1 and CDR2 from the germline V gene are SGHTA and FQGTGA.

The chain joins TRBV7-9 to TRBJ1-4; the match to TRBD1 covers 7 bases. The germline gives CDR1 SEHNR, CDR2 FQNEAQ (reference sequence). V lost 5 bases, J lost 1 base, and 4 bases stayed unmatched. The CDR3 is 15 residues long. The CDR3 loop reads CASSGRGVTNEKLFF. In DNA form, the CDR3 reads TGTGCCAGCAGCGGCAGGGGGGTAACTAATGAAAAACTGTTTTTT.

DNA of the CDR3: TGCGCCAGCAGCTTTAAGAGGGGGCCCGGGGAGCTGTTTTTT. Protein: CASSFKRGPGELFF. The chain links TRBV5-1 to TRBJ2-2, with 7 nucleotides matching TRBD1. V lost 2 bases to trimming and J lost 6 bases; unmatched junction nucleotides: 4. Per germline, CDR1 SGHRS and CDR2 YFSETQ. The CDR3 runs 14 residues.